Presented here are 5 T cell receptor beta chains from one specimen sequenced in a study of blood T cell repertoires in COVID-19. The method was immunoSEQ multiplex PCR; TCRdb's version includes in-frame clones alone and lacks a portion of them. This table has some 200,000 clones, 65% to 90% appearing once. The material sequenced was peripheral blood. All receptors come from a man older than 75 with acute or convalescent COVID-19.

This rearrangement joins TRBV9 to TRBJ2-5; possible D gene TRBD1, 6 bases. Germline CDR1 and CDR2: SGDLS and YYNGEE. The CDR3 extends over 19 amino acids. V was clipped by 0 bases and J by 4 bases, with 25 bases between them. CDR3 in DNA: TGTGCCAGCAGCGTAGGAAATGTTGGACAGCCACTCCCGGGAGAGACCCAGTACTTC. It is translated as CASSVGNVGQPLPGETQYF.

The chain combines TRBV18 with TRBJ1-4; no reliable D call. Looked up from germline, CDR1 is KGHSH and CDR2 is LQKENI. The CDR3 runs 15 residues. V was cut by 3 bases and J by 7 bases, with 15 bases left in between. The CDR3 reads CASSPRRQGGEKLFF. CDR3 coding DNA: TGTGCCAGCTCACCGCGACGGCAAGGAGGTGAAAAACTGTTTTTT.

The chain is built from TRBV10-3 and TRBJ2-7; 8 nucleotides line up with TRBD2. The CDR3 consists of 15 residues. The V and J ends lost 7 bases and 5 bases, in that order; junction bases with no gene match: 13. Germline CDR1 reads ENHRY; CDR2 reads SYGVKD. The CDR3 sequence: CAITTTGTRGHEQYF. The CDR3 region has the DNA TGTGCCATCACCACAACCGGGACTAGAGGGCACGAGCAGTACTTC.

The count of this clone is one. In nucleotides, the CDR3 is TGTGCCAGCTCTTGGACTAGCGACACAGATACGCAGTATTTT. It codes for CASSWTSDTDTQYF. The V call is TRBV18, the J call TRBJ2-3; 9 bases agree with TRBD2. The CDR3 runs 14 residues. Germline values: CDR1 KGHSH, CDR2 LQKENI. J lost 2 bases, V lost 6 bases, and 3 bases had no gene match.

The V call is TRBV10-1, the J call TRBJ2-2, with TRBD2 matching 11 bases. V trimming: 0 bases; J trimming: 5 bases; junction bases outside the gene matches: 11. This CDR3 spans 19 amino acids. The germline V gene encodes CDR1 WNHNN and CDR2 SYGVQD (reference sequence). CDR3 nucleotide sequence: TGCGCCAGCAGTGAGTCAGGACTAGCGGGCTTTGCGAGGACCGGGGAGCTGTTTTTT. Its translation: CASSESGLAGFARTGELFF.